Below, 25 T cell receptor beta chains from the same sample are listed, as sequenced in a study of T cells after yellow fever vaccination. MiXCR, run by TCRdb on the 5' RACE reads, gives a single entry per CDR3 protein. The profile covers about 220,000 distinct CDR3 sequences, with 2.5% to 3.5% appearing a single time and 2.5% to 3.5% taken by the ten largest. The starting material was CD4+ T cells sorted from PBMCs, obtained 10 days after the yellow fever booster vaccination. All receptors come from a man between 18 and 35 years old who received the YFV17D yellow fever vaccine.

This clonotype was detected many times. The J gene is TRBJ2-3, the V gene TRBV5-4; 7 bases line up with TRBD1. Germline V gene lookup returns CDR1 SGHNT and CDR2 YYREEE (reference sequence). Trimming at V came to 4 bases and at J to 3 bases, leaving 2 bases not matched to a gene. CDR3 length equals 13 residues. CDR3 in DNA: TGTGCCAGCAGCCAGACAGGGACAGATACGCAGTATTTT. This encodes CASSQTGTDTQYF.

This clonotype appeared a few times. The chain has TRBV20-1 and TRBJ1-2; D is unresolved. The CDR3 spans 12 residues. Trimming took off 6 bases at V and 1 base at J, with 9 bases between the two ends. CDR1 is DFQATT, CDR2 SNEGSKA, per germline (reference sequence). The CDR3 spells CSAYRNNYGYTF. CDR3 nucleotide sequence: TGCAGTGCCTATAGGAATAACTATGGCTACACCTTC.

This clonotype was counted between two and nine times. V is TRBV6-1 and J is TRBJ1-2; D is uncertain. The ends were cut back, 5 bases at V and 8 bases at J, with 12 bases in the middle. CDR1 MNHNS and CDR2 SASEGT come from the germline V gene. The CDR3 runs to 12 residues. In DNA form, the CDR3 reads TGTGCCAGCAGTTGGACGGTTAGAGGCTACACCTTC. This translates into CASSWTVRGYTF.

This clonotype was seen ten or more times. The chain uses TRBV9 and TRBJ2-2; D is undetermined. CDR3 length equals 15 residues. CDR1 SGDLS and CDR2 YYNGEE come from the germline V gene. Deletions cut 1 base from V and 6 bases from J, with 13 bases between. The CDR3 DNA reads as TGTGCCAGCAGCGTAAGTGGCAGTGGGTCCGGGGAGCTGTTTTTT. Protein product: CASSVSGSGSGELFF.

This clonotype was counted ten times or more. The rearrangement uses TRBV5-1 and TRBJ1-5; D possibly corresponds to TRBD1 (6 bases). The CDR3 has 15 residues. The germline V gene has CDR1 SGHRS and CDR2 YFSETQ. V lost 4 bases and J 6 bases, leaving 17 bases between the germline ends. The CDR3 protein is CASSQGPGAGQPQHF. The CDR3, as DNA: TGCGCCAGCAGCCAAGGTCCGGGGGCAGGTCAGCCCCAGCATTTT.

This clonotype was observed a handful of times. J is TRBJ1-3 and V is TRBV30; D is unclear. The germline CDR1 and CDR2 sequences are GTSNPN and SVGIG (reference sequence). V lost 3 bases and J lost 1, with 7 bases in between. This CDR3 is built from 13 residues. The CDR3 sequence: CAWRAKSGNTIYF. For the CDR3, the DNA is TGTGCCTGGAGGGCTAAGTCTGGAAACACCATATATTTT.

This clonotype was found many times. The chain is built from TRBV3-1 and TRBJ2-6; D not certain. Germline V CDR1 and CDR2: LGHDT, YNNKEL (reference sequence). The germline V and J ends were trimmed by 3 bases and 1 base, with 19 bases remaining between them. CDR3 length equals 19 residues. This chain's CDR3 is CASSQFGPLGLSGANVLTF. CDR3 sequence (DNA): TGTGCCAGCAGCCAGTTCGGTCCTCTAGGGTTATCTGGGGCCAACGTCCTGACTTTC.

This clonotype was detected many times. The chain couples TRBV5-1 to TRBJ2-5; TRBD1 agrees at 7 bases. The V segment lost 4 bases and the J segment 2 bases; nucleotides outside the gene matches: 5. The germline CDR1 and CDR2 sequences are SGHRS and YFSETQ. The CDR3 runs 14 residues. CDR3 amino acids: CASSAGTVQETQYF. The DNA of the CDR3 is TGCGCCAGCAGCGCAGGGACAGTACAAGAGACCCAGTACTTC.

This clonotype was found many times. V is TRBV5-1 and J is TRBJ1-6; 9 nucleotides agree with TRBD1. From germline, CDR1 is SGHRS and CDR2 YFSETQ. The CDR3 loop spans 15 amino acids. V lost 4 bases to trimming and J lost 10 bases; unmatched junction nucleotides: 9. The CDR3 bases are TGCGCCAGCAGCCTGATGGGGGACAGGGACTCACCCCTCCACTTT. Translated, it gives CASSLMGDRDSPLHF.

This clonotype has only a few counts. J is TRBJ2-3 and V is TRBV24-1, with a weak D call TRBD2 (6 bases). The V and J ends lost 9 bases and 1 base respectively, with 13 bases between them. Germline CDR1 KGHDR, CDR2 SFDVKD. This CDR3 comprises 14 residues. CDR3 nucleotide sequence: TGTGCCACCGGGTCCCCGGGAGGCACAGATACGCAGTATTTT. The encoded protein is CATGSPGGTDTQYF.

A few counts support this clonotype. V usage is TRBV19 and J usage is TRBJ1-1, with D unclear. The V end lost 7 bases, the J end lost 1 base, and 10 bases lay between the germline ends. Germline V CDR1 and CDR2: LNHDA, SQIVND (reference sequence). The CDR3 runs 13 residues. The CDR3: CASTPLGNTEAFF. In DNA, the CDR3 is TGTGCCAGTACCCCTCTGGGGAACACTGAAGCTTTCTTT.

The rearrangement joins TRBV7-2 to TRBJ2-2; 8 bases agree with TRBD2. V was pared by 2 bases and J by 7 bases, with 9 bases of the junction left unmatched. The germline CDR1 and CDR2 sequences are SGHTA and FQGNSA. This CDR3 is 16 amino acids long. CDR3 coding DNA: TGTGCCAGCAGCTTAAGCACTAGCGGATTAGGCGGGGAGCTGTTTTTT. Protein: CASSLSTSGLGGELFF.

The chain recombines TRBV4-2 with TRBJ2-5; 10 bases agree with TRBD2. CDR1 is LGHNA and CDR2 is YNFKEQ in the germline V gene. J lost 5 bases, V lost 1 base, and 10 bases had no gene match. The CDR3 covers 17 residues. The CDR3 nucleotides read TGTGCCAGCAGCCAAGGGTTCCGGGCTAGCGGGGGCGAGACCCAGTACTTC. Its translation: CASSQGFRASGGETQYF.

This clonotype was picked up many times. The rearrangement links TRBV20-1 to TRBJ2-2, with 14 positions matching TRBD2. Germline-derived CDR1 and CDR2 are DFQATT and SNEGSKA (reference sequence). V dropped 3 bases and J dropped 4; count of bases not matched to a gene: 4. This CDR3 region has 16 residues. CDR3 sequence (DNA): TGCAGTGCTAGGGGGGGACTAGCGGGAGCCACCGGGGAGCTGTTTTTT. Protein: CSARGGLAGATGELFF.

This clonotype was observed a few times. V usage is TRBV7-2 and J usage is TRBJ1-2; 9 bases match TRBD1. The CDR3 sequence is 15 residues long. V trimming: 5 bases; J trimming: 0 bases; junction bases outside the gene matches: 4. Per germline, CDR1 SGHTA and CDR2 FQGNSA. The CDR3 DNA reads as TGTGCCAGCAGCGGCCGGGACAGGGCTAACTATGGCTACACCTTC. Residues: CASSGRDRANYGYTF.

The CDR3 here is CASSRASGGAETQYF. CDR3 DNA: TGTGCCAGCAGCCGCGCTAGCGGGGGGGCTGAGACCCAGTACTTC. The chain links TRBV7-2 to TRBJ2-5, with TRBD2 matching 12 bases. Germline trimming cut 5 bases from V and 5 bases from J; bases unmatched to any gene: 6. CDR3 length: 15 residues. Germline V CDR1 and CDR2: SGHTA, FQGNSA.

This clonotype was recorded many times. The CDR3 region has the DNA TGTGCCAGCTCTCCAGGGAGCTCCTACAATGAGCAGTTCTTC. It yields the protein CASSPGSSYNEQFF. This chain connects TRBV18 to TRBJ2-1, with D perhaps TRBD1 or TRBD2 (5 bases each). This CDR3 comprises 14 residues. Deletions cut 6 bases from V and 0 bases from J, with 9 bases between. Germline CDR1 reads KGHSH; CDR2 reads LQKENI.

This clonotype was observed a few times. The chain combines TRBV24-1 with TRBJ2-1, with 9 positions matching TRBD2. J gave up 3 bases and V 4 bases, and 18 bases lay outside the gene matches. This CDR3 comprises 20 residues. Germline V gene lookup returns CDR1 KGHDR and CDR2 SFDVKD. The DNA of the CDR3 is TGTGCCACCAGTGACCGCGGGACAGCCTCTAGCGGGGTGCTCTACAATGAGCAGTTCTTC. It specifies CATSDRGTASSGVLYNEQFF.

This clonotype came up many times. The chain recombines TRBV7-2 with TRBJ2-2, with 11 bases aligning to TRBD2. The CDR3 is 18 residues long. V gave up 1 base and J gave up 1 base; unmatched junction bases: 5. The germline V gene has CDR1 SGHTA and CDR2 FQGNSA. The CDR3: CASSLVGLAGGNTGELFF. CDR3 DNA sequence: TGTGCCAGCAGCTTAGTAGGCCTAGCGGGGGGGAACACCGGGGAGCTGTTTTTT.

This clonotype has ten or more counts. CDR3 bases: TGCAGTGCGATCCGCCCGGCCACAGACTACGAGCAGTACTTC. This translates into CSAIRPATDYEQYF. The chain uses TRBV20-1 and TRBJ2-7; D remains unclear. Germline V gene sequence: CDR1 DFQATT, CDR2 SNEGSKA (reference sequence). This CDR3 comprises 14 residues. Trimming left V 6 bases short and J 3 bases short, with 18 bases between.

This clonotype was counted only a few times. V usage is TRBV20-1 and J usage is TRBJ2-6, with D tentatively TRBD1 (6 bases). This CDR3 has 15 residues. V lost 3 bases, J lost 4 bases, and 13 bases lay in between. The germline V gene encodes CDR1 DFQATT and CDR2 SNEGSKA (reference sequence). CDR3 region: CSASTLGAGANVLTF. In nucleotides, the CDR3 is TGCAGTGCTAGTACGTTGGGGGCCGGGGCCAACGTCCTGACTTTC.

This clonotype was seen many times. This sequence joins TRBV18 and TRBJ2-5; no definite D call. V was shortened by 6 bases and J by 0 bases, with 11 bases between the two germline ends. The CDR3 runs to 14 residues. CDR1 KGHSH and CDR2 LQKENI come from the germline V gene. The CDR3 nucleotides are TGTGCCAGCTCGTCGTACGGTCACCAAGAGACCCAGTACTTC. Amino acids: CASSSYGHQETQYF.

This clonotype has at least ten counts. This chain joins TRBV7-2 and TRBJ1-1, with a tentative D call TRBD1 (6 bases). Trimming took 5 bases from V and 1 from J, leaving 14 bases between them. Looked up from germline, CDR1 is SGHTA and CDR2 is FQGNSA. The CDR3 length is 15 residues. CDR3 DNA sequence: TGTGCCAGCAGCCTAAAACAGGGCAGGAACACTGAAGCTTTCTTT. This sequence encodes CASSLKQGRNTEAFF.

Ten or more counts support this clonotype. The chain is built from TRBV10-3 and TRBJ2-6; 10 bases map to TRBD1. Per the germline V gene, CDR1 is ENHRY and CDR2 is SYGVKD. The V gene end was trimmed by 5 bases and the J gene end by 0 bases; junction bases not matched to a gene: 13. The CDR3 loop spans 20 amino acids. CDR3 in amino acids: CAISSSPGTGVLSGANVLTF. CDR3 in DNA: TGTGCCATCAGTTCCAGTCCCGGGACAGGGGTCCTCTCTGGGGCCAACGTCCTGACTTTC.

This clonotype has only a few counts. This chain joins TRBV20-1 and TRBJ1-4; possibly TRBD1 for D (6 bases). Germline V gene data show CDR1 as DFQATT and CDR2 as SNEGSKA (reference sequence). The CDR3 totals 17 residues. CDR3 region: CSLNPFQGSSTNEKLFF. The DNA for the CDR3 is TGCAGCCTTAACCCCTTCCAGGGGTCTTCAACTAATGAAAAACTGTTTTTT.